This T cell receptor beta chain was profiled in a study of T cells after posttransplantation cyclophosphamide. This clone was recorded at least ten times. Produced via immunoSEQ multiplex PCR; TCRdb's table is partial and in-frame only. This sample carries 24,000 or so clones, none of them present only once. Trimming left V 1 base short and J 5 bases short, with 8 bases between. The CDR3 runs 14 residues. The germline V gene encodes CDR1 KGHSH and CDR2 LQKENI. Material: PBMCs. The J gene is TRBJ1-4, the V gene TRBV18; D remains ambiguous. The TCR originated in a woman aged 45-59 years in good health, CMV-negative, and a related stem cell transplant donor. CDR3 protein: CASSPLTSNEKLFF. CDR3 in DNA: TGTGCCAGCTCACCACTCACTTCCAATGAAAAACTGTTTTTT.